This T cell receptor (beta chain) was captured in a study of T cell responses to AZD1222 COVID-19 vaccine. Across the whole study: Some second doses came at about 4 weeks and others at about 12 weeks; these were pooled.

Overall study findings and caveats: As reported, nearly half of all spike-specific TCRs target variant regions that are unmutated. Spike-specific TCR breadth and depth went up after people got two AZD1222 doses.

Profiled with immunoSEQ multiplex PCR; TCRdb holds only in-frame clones, not every one. The table records fewer than 120,000 clones, 70% to 90% of them present only once. Germline assignment: CDR1 LNHDA and CDR2 SQIVND (reference sequence). This CDR3 has 13 amino acids. V was clipped by 7 bases and J by 4 bases; unmatched bases: 5. A remark on this clone: The antigen is not known.

The source material was peripheral blood, sampled on day 0 of AZD1222 vaccination. The receptor comes from an adult in good health. The J gene is TRBJ2-5, the V gene TRBV19, with 8 bases aligning to TRBD2. DNA of the CDR3: TGTGCCAGTAAGGTCGGGGGGGGAGAGACCCAGTACTTC. This encodes CASKVGGGETQYF. Combining the CDR3 with reference TRBV19 and TRBJ2-5 gives the whole variable domain DGGITQSPKYLFRKEGQNVTLSCEQNLNHDAMYWYRQDPGQGLRLIYYSQIVNDFQKGDIAEGYSVSREKKESFPLTVTSAQKNPTAFYLCASKVGGGETQYFGPGTRLLVL.